Each of the 14 T cell receptor beta chains below was sequenced from the same sample in a study of long-term antiretroviral therapy in people with HIV. Runs used v3.0 of the immunoSEQ assay and were done at survey level. Generated by immunoSEQ multiplex PCR, the TCRdb table keeps only in-frame clones and is missing some. The sample shows approximately 25,000 clones, roughly 93% of them seen only once. The sequenced sample was unsorted PBMCs, obtained 7.6 years after starting antiretroviral therapy. These receptors came from a middle-aged woman with HIV.

This clone was observed a single time. One junction end does not reproduce the germline sequence, and a read error may be involved. The genes are TRBV2 and TRBJ2-7; a possible D gene is TRBD2 (5 bases). Germline V gene sequence: CDR1 SNHLY, CDR2 FYNNEI. The CDR3 is made up of 11 amino acids. The DNA of the CDR3 is TGTGCCAGCAGTGAAGGAGGGAAAGAGAACTTC. It yields the protein CASSEGGKENF.

The chain has TRBV18 and TRBJ2-6; tentatively, D is TRBD1 or TRBD2 (6 bases each). This CDR3 has 16 residues. Trimming pared 0 bases from V and 2 bases from J, leaving 8 bases between. Germline loops: CDR1 KGHSH, CDR2 LQKENI. CDR3 in amino acids: CASSPPGGAGANVLTF. The CDR3 bases are TGTGCCAGCTCACCACCGGGGGGCGCTGGGGCCAACGTCCTGACTTTC.

The chain employs TRBV19 and TRBJ1-1; perhaps TRBD1 as D (6 bases). Trimming cost V 4 bases and J 4 bases, with 19 bases left between them. This CDR3 is 16 amino acids long. CDR1 and CDR2 from the germline V gene are LNHDA and SQIVND (reference sequence). The DNA of the CDR3 is TGTGCCAGTAGTAGTTCCCGGGGAGGAGGGGGCACTGAAGCTTTCTTT. Translating it yields CASSSSRGGGGTEAFF. Combining the CDR3 with reference TRBV19 and TRBJ1-1 gives the whole variable domain DGGITQSPKYLFRKEGQNVTLSCEQNLNHDAMYWYRQDPGQGLRLIYYSQIVNDFQKGDIAEGYSVSREKKESFPLTVTSAQKNPTAFYLCASSSSRGGGGTEAFFGQGTRLTVV.

V is TRBV4-1 and J is TRBJ2-7, with TRBD2 as a possible D gene (5 bases). Germline V gives CDR1 MGHRA, CDR2 YSYEKL. The V gene lost 1 base and the J gene lost 3 bases, with 13 bases spanning the gap. The CDR3 has 15 amino acids. DNA of the CDR3: TGCGCCAGCAGCCAAGGCCATGGAGGAGGCTACGAGCAGTACTTC. As protein: CASSQGHGGGYEQYF.

The count of this clone is one. The chain has TRBV9 and TRBJ2-3; D tentatively reads TRBD1 or TRBD2 (5 bases each). Between the trimmed V and J ends, which lost 0 bases and 2 bases, there was a span of 10 bases. There are 15 residues in the CDR3. Germline CDR1 is SGDLS and CDR2 is YYNGEE. In nucleotides, the CDR3 is TGTGCCAGCAGCGTAGGGGGGATCCACACAGATACGCAGTATTTT. It translates to CASSVGGIHTDTQYF.

J is TRBJ1-2 and V is TRBV4-3, with D uncertain. Between the trimmed V and J ends, which lost 1 base and 7 bases, there was a span of 10 bases. The germline V gene has CDR1 LGHNA and CDR2 YSLEER. The CDR3 covers 13 residues. CDR3 sequence reads: CASSQVFSAGYTF. CDR3 nucleotides: TGCGCCAGCAGCCAAGTTTTTTCCGCTGGCTACACCTTC.

The chain links TRBV7-9 to TRBJ2-3; D is uncertain. V was shortened by 4 bases and J by 1 base, with 12 bases between the two germline ends. Germline-derived CDR1 and CDR2 are SEHNR and FQNEAQ (reference sequence). The CDR3 spans 15 residues. CDR3 bases: TGTGCCAGCAGCTCGTTTGGGCGCGGCACAGATACGCAGTATTTT. Encoded protein: CASSSFGRGTDTQYF.

This clone appeared a single time. The chain recombines TRBV6-5 with TRBJ1-5; weak D call: TRBD1 (6 bases). The CDR3 runs 15 residues. Trimming took off 4 bases at V and 4 bases at J, with 14 bases between the two ends. Germline CDR1 reads MNHEY; CDR2 reads SVGAGI. The CDR3 DNA reads TGTGCCAGCAGTTTCTCGGACAGTAAGAATCAGCCCCAGCATTTT. This translates into CASSFSDSKNQPQHF.

The rearrangement uses TRBV25-1 and TRBJ1-2; TRBD1 might be the D (5 bases). The V gene's germline CDR1 is MGHDK and CDR2 SYGVNS. The CDR3 is 13 residues long. Trimming shortened V by 7 bases and J by 10 bases, and 19 bases separated the two germline ends. DNA of the CDR3: TGTGCCAGCACCGACAGCCCGCCCGGGTCCTACACCTTC. Encoded protein: CASTDSPPGSYTF.

This chain connects TRBV9 to TRBJ1-2, with D perhaps matching TRBD1 (6 bases). In germline, CDR1 is SGDLS, CDR2 YYNGEE. This CDR3 contains 14 residues. V was pared by 6 bases and J by 4 bases, with 16 bases between. The CDR3 is CASTPGDTSYGYTF. DNA for the CDR3: TGTGCCAGCACGCCTGGGGACACATCCTATGGCTACACCTTC.

V usage is TRBV27 and J usage is TRBJ2-6; no clear D. The germline gives CDR1 MNHEY, CDR2 SMNVEV (reference sequence). This CDR3 has 13 amino acids. Trimming cost V 7 bases and J 4 bases, with 8 bases left between them. The CDR3: CASMMGGANVLTF. The CDR3 region has the DNA TGTGCCAGCATGATGGGGGGGGCCAACGTCCTGACTTTC.

The V and J genes are TRBV7-2 and TRBJ1-2, with TRBD1 identical over 7 bases. Losses at the gene ends were 7 bases for V and 1 base for J; bases not matched to a gene: 12. CDR1 is SGHTA, CDR2 FQGNSA, per germline. The CDR3 spans 16 residues. This CDR3 is CASTQRGGQYNYGYTF. Written as DNA, the CDR3 is TGTGCCAGCACCCAGCGTGGGGGACAGTATAACTATGGCTACACCTTC.

The genes are TRBV5-5 and TRBJ2-5; TRBD2 matches 8 bases. The CDR3 is made up of 14 amino acids. Germline CDR1 is SGHKS and CDR2 is YYEKEE (reference sequence). Unmatched junction bases numbered 7, after V lost 7 bases and J lost 2 bases. CDR3 bases: TGTGCCAGCCGCGAGATAGCGGGGCAAGAGACCCAGTACTTC. Translated, it gives CASREIAGQETQYF.

The rearrangement joins TRBV4-3 to TRBJ2-1; TRBD2 might be the D (7 bases). Germline lookup yields CDR1 LGHNA and CDR2 YSLEER. The CDR3 runs 19 residues. V was clipped by 5 bases and J by 11 bases, with 34 bases between them. CDR3 loop: CASSSHMGGGGGQEAKQFF. CDR3 bases: TGCGCCAGCAGCTCGCACATGGGAGGGGGGGGCGGTCAGGAAGCGAAGCAGTTCTTC.